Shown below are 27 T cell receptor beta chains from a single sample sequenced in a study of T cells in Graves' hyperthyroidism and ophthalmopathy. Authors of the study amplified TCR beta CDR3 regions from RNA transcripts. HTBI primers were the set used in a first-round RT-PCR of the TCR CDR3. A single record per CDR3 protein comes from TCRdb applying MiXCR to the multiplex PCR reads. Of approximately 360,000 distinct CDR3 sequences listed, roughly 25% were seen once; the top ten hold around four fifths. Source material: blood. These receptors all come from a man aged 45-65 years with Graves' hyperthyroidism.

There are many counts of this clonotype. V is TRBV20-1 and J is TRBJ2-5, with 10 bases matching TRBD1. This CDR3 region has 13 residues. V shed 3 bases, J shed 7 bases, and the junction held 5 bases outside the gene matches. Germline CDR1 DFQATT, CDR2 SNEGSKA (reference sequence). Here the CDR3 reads CSARTGGMGTQYF. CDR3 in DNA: TGCAGTGCTAGGACAGGGGGCATGGGGACCCAGTACTTC.

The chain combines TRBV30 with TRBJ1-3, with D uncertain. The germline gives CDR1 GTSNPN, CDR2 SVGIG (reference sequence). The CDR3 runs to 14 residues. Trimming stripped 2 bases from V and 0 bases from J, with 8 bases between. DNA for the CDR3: TGTGCCTGGAGTAACCAGGCCTCTGGAAACACCATATATTTT. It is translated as CAWSNQASGNTIYF.

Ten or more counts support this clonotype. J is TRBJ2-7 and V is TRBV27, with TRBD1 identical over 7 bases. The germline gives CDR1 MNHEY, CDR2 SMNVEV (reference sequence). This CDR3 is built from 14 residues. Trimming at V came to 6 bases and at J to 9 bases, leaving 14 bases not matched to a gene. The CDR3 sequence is CASRFYGQAGVQYF. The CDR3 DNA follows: TGTGCCAGCAGATTCTATGGACAGGCCGGAGTGCAGTACTTC.

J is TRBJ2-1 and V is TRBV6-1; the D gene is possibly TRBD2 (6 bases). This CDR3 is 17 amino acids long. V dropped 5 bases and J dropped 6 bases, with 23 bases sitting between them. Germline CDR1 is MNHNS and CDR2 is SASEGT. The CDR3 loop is CASSYTAGGPLINEQFF. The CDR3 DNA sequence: TGTGCCAGCAGTTACACTGCTGGAGGGCCTCTCATCAATGAGCAGTTCTTC.

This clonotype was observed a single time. This CDR3 reads CASSARDRDYGYTF. CDR3 nucleotide sequence: TGTGCCAGCAGTGCAAGGGACAGAGACTATGGCTACACCTTC. This chain joins TRBV25-1 and TRBJ1-2; 7 bases map to TRBD1. Germline V gives CDR1 MGHDK, CDR2 SYGVNS. V trimming: 4 bases; J trimming: 3 bases; junction bases outside the gene matches: 5. The CDR3 runs to 14 residues.

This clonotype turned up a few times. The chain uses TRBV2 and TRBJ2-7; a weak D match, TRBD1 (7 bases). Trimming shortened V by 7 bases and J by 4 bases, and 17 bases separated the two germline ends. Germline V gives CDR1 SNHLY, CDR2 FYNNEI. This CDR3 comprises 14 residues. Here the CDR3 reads CASIETGRSYEQYF. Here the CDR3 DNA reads TGTGCCAGCATTGAGACAGGGAGGTCGTACGAGCAGTACTTC.

CDR3 in amino acids: CASSQVGGGSYEQYF. The CDR3 coding sequence is TGTGCCAGCAGCCAAGTAGGGGGGGGATCCTACGAGCAGTACTTC. The chain carries TRBV3-1 and TRBJ2-7, with D perhaps TRBD2 (7 bases). Germline CDR1 and CDR2: LGHDT and YNNKEL (reference sequence). V was clipped by 1 base and J by 1 base, with 11 bases between them. This CDR3 is built from 15 residues.

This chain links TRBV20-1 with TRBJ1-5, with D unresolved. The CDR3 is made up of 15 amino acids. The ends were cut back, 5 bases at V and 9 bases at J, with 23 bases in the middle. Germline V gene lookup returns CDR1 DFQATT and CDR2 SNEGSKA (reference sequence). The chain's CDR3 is CSAPTMSDRGWPQHF. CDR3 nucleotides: TGCAGTGCTCCAACAATGTCGGACCGGGGTTGGCCCCAGCATTTT.

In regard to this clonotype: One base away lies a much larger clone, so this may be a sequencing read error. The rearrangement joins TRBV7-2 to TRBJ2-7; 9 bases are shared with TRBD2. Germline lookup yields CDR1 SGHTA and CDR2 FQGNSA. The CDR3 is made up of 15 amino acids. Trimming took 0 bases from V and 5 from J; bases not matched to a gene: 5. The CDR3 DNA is TGTGCCAGCAGCTTAGCGGCGGGAGGGCCCCACGAGCAGTACTTC. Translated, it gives CASSLAAGGPHEQYF.

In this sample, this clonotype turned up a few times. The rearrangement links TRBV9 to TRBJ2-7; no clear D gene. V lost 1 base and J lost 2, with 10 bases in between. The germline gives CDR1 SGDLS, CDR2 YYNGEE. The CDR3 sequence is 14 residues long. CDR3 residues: CASSVRPTTYEQYF. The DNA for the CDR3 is TGTGCCAGCAGCGTACGGCCCACGACCTACGAGCAGTACTTC.

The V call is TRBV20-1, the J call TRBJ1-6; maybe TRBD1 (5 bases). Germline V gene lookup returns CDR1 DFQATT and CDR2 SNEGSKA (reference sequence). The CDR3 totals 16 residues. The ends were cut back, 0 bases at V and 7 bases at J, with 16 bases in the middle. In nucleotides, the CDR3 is TGCAGTGCTAGAGATCCGGGGGGACCATTGAATTCACCCCTCCACTTT. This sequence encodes CSARDPGGPLNSPLHF.

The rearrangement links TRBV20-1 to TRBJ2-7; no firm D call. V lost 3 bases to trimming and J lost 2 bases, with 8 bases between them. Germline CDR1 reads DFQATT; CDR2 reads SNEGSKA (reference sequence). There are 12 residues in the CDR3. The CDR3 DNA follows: TGCAGTGCTAGCAGTCCCACCTACGAGCAGTACTTC. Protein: CSASSPTYEQYF.

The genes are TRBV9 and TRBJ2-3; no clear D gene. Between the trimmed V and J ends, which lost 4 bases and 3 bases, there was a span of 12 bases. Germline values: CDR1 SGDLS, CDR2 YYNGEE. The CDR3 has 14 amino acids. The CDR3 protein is CASSTRPETDTQYF. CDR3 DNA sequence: TGTGCCAGCAGCACTCGCCCGGAAACAGATACGCAGTATTTT.

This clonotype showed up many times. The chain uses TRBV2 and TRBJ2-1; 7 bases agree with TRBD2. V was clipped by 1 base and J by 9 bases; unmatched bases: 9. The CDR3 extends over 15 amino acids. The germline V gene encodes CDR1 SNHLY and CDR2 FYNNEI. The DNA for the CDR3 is TGTGCCAGCAGTGAAGAGGGGCTGGGGGGGGGTGAGCAGTTCTTC. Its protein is CASSEEGLGGGEQFF. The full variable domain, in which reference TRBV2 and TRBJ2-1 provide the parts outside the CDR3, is EPEVTQTPSHQVTQMGQEVILRCVPISNHLYFYWYRQILGQKVEFLVSFYNNEISEKSEIFDDQFSVERPDGSNFTLKIRSTKLEDSAMYFCASSEEGLGGGEQFFGPGTRLTVL.

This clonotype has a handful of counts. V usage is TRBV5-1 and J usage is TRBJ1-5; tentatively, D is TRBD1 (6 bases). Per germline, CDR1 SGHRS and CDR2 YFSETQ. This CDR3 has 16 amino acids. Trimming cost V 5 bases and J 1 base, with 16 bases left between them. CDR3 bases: TGCGCCAGCAGTCCGAGGGGGAGGGAAAGCAATCAGCCCCAGCATTTT. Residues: CASSPRGRESNQPQHF.

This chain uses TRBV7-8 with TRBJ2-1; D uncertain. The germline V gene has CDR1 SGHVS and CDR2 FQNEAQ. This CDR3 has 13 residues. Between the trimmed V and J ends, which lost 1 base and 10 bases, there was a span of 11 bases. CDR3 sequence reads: CASSLGGSDEQFF. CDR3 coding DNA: TGTGCCAGCAGCTTAGGAGGTAGTGACGAGCAGTTCTTC.

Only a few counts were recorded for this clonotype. The CDR3 region has the DNA TGTGCCAGCAGCTTATCCAGGCCGGGTAGCACAGATACGCAGTATTTT. Translating gives CASSLSRPGSTDTQYF. This rearrangement joins TRBV12-3 or TRBV12-4 to TRBJ2-3, with D unclear. The ends were cut back, 6 bases at V and 0 bases at J, with 16 bases in the middle. This CDR3 comprises 16 residues.

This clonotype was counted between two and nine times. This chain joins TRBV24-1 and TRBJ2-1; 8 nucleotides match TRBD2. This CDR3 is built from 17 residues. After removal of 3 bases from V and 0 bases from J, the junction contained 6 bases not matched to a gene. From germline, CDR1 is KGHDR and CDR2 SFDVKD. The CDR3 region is CATSDAIAGSSYNEQFF. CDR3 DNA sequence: TGTGCCACCAGTGATGCTATAGCGGGAAGCTCCTACAATGAGCAGTTCTTC.

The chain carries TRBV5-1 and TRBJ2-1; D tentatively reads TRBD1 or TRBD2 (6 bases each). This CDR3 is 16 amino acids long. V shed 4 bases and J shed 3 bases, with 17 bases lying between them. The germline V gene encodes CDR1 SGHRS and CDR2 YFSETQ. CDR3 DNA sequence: TGCGCCAGCAGCAGGGGGAGGAGGACCAGCTACAATGAGCAGTTCTTC. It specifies CASSRGRRTSYNEQFF.

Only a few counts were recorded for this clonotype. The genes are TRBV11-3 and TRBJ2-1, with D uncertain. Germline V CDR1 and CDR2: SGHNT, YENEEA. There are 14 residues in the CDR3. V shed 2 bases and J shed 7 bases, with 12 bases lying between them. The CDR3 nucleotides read TGTGCCAGCAGCTTATCCCAAGAAATGAATGAGCAGTTCTTC. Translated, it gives CASSLSQEMNEQFF.

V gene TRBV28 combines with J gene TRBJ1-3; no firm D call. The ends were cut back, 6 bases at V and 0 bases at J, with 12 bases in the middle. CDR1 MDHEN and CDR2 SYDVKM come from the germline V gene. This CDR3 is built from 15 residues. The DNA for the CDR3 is TGTGCCAGCAGGTCAGGAGCTGGCTCTGGAAACACCATATATTTT. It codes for CASRSGAGSGNTIYF.

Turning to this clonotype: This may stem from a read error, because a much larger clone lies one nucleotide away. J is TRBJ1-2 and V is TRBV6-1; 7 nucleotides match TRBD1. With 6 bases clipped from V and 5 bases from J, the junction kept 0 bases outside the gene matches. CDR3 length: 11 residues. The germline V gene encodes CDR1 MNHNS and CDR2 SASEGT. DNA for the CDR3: TGTGCCAGCAGACAGGGGTATGGCTACACCTTC. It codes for CASRQGYGYTF.

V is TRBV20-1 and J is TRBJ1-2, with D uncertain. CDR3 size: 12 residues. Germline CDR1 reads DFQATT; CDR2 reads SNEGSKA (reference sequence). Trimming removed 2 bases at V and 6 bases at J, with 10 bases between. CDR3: CSARRVYDGYTF. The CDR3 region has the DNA TGCAGTGCTAGAAGGGTATACGATGGCTACACCTTC.

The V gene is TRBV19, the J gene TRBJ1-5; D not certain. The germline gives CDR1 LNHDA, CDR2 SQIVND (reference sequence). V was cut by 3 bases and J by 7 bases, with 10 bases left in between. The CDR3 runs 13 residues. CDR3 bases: TGTGCCAGTAGTATCGTATCCGGGCAGCCCCAGCATTTT. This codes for CASSIVSGQPQHF.

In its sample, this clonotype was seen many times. The DNA for the CDR3 is TGCGCCAGCGGGACAGGGTACAATGAGCAGTTCTTC. Translation: CASGTGYNEQFF. The chain uses TRBV5-1 and TRBJ2-1; 9 bases are shared with TRBD1. Germline CDR1 reads SGHRS; CDR2 reads YFSETQ. Trimming cost V 7 bases and J 4 bases; bases outside gene matches: 0. This CDR3 has 12 residues.

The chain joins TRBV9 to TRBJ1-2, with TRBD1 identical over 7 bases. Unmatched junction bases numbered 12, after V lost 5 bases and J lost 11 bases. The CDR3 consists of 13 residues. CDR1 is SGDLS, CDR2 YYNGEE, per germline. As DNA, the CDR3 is TGTGCCAGCAGGGAGACAGGGAAGATTGGGTACACCTTC. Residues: CASRETGKIGYTF.

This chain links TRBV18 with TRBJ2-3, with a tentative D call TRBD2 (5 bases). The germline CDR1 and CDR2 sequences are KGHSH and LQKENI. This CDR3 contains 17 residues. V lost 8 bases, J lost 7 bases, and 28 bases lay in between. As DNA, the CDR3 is TGTGCCAGCCTGACGCTTGCCCCCCGGGGAGCAAGGAATACGCAGTATTTT. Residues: CASLTLAPRGARNTQYF.